This T cell receptor (beta chain) originates from a study of CD8 T cells in ankylosing spondylitis (dated by TCRdb to about 2017). Study-level background: The study set out to find disease-linked TCR variants by profiling T cell receptor beta repertoires in ankylosing spondylitis patients and healthy donors. In total, the full study cohort was made up of nearly 110 healthy donors and approximately 24 ankylosing spondylitis patients. Peripheral blood was sampled, and synovial fluid was additionally collected from ankylosing spondylitis patients. Summary of the overall study and its limitations: According to the report, matched synovial fluid samples from ankylosing spondylitis patients were significantly enriched for the disease-linked clones. Some TCR beta motif variants had previously been reported in synovial fluid and blood of reactive arthritis patients, which suggested common disease-initiation mechanisms. The disease-linked clones had a CD8+ phenotype and were found at relatively low frequencies in peripheral blood. A TCR beta motif made up of under ten highly homologous amino acid variants appeared to be characteristic of blood from ankylosing spondylitis patients.

Taken from cysteine to phenylalanine, the CDR3 has 17 residues. The kept DNA is CDR3 alone, 51 bases in frame from the first base. For CDR1 and CDR2, the germline V gene (reference sequence) lists DFQATT and SNEGSKA. Concerning this clonotype: Its target antigen remains unknown. An end of the junction does not agree with germline; a read error may underlie this.

TCRdb shows the sequencer as Illumina HiSeq 2500. TCR beta libraries were prepared by quantitative 5'-RACE with molecular barcodes. Per the source publication's procedure: A new computational method, built on a probabilistic model of VDJ rearrangement, was used to identify disease-linked TCR variants. TCRdb took the public reads, trimmed them with fastp at Q25, ran MiXCR for clone calling and kept in-frame beta chains. Each CDR3 protein appears once, grouped with its most common genes and DNA. The V and J calls and clone size come from TCRdb's table, not from the authors' own analysis. This sample is represented by about 150,000 distinct CDR3 sequences; around 10% of them were singletons. The ten most abundant clones make up about 3.8% of the sample.

The chain uses TRBV20-1 and TRBJ2-3; 10 bases in the junction line up with TRBD2. The clonotype originates from a female donor with ankylosing spondylitis or in good health (not recorded which). Sequences were obtained from blood, either unsorted or a sorted T cell fraction (not recorded which). The DNA sequence is TGCTGTGCTCGTCGGCAGCGGGGGGGCCGTAGCACAGATACGCAGTATTTT. Its amino acids are CCARRQRGGRSTDTQYF.